A selection of T cell receptor beta chains follows, all from one sample in a study of T cells in Graves' hyperthyroidism and ophthalmopathy. From the multiplex PCR reads, TCRdb called clonotypes with MiXCR, one entry per CDR3 protein. Altogether 190,000 or so distinct CDR3 sequences are present, around 16% being singletons, with the ten largest covering about 45%. The sample taken for sequencing was blood. The origin of the receptors is a man aged 35 to 55 with Graves' hyperthyroidism. Both conserved end residues are part of each CDR3. The D gene is left open where the match is weak. Size tells how often a clone was seen (once, few, many) or the class of an expanded clone, and some rows leave it out.

clone size: many
D gene: .
J gene: TRBJ1-2
V gene: TRBV7-2
CDR3 DNA: TGTGCCAGCAGCTTAGATGACAGGCCACATCACTATGGCTACACCTTC
CDR3 protein: CASSLDDRPHHYGYTF

clone size: many
D gene: TRBD1
J gene: TRBJ1-2
V gene: TRBV15
CDR3 DNA: TGTGCCACCAGCAGAGAACAGGGGTCCTATGGCTACACCTTC
CDR3 protein: CATSREQGSYGYTF

clone size: .
D gene: .
J gene: TRBJ2-5
V gene: TRBV11-2
CDR3 DNA: TGTGCCAGCAGCCAAGCTTTTCGGGAACGCGAGACCCAGTACTTC
CDR3 protein: CASSQAFRERETQYF

clone size: .
D gene: TRBD1
J gene: TRBJ2-2
V gene: TRBV5-1
CDR3 DNA: TGCGCCAGCAGCTTGGGGACAGGGGGATCCGGGGAGCTGTTTTTT
CDR3 protein: CASSLGTGGSGELFF

clone size: .
D gene: .
J gene: TRBJ2-2
V gene: TRBV14
CDR3 DNA: TGTGCCAGCAGCCGGTTTCTGCGGGGAAGGACCGGGGAGCTGTTTTTT
CDR3 protein: CASSRFLRGRTGELFF

clone size: many
D gene: .
J gene: TRBJ2-1
V gene: TRBV28
CDR3 DNA: TGTGCCAGCAGTTTGATCAGGGTACAAGGTGAGCAGTTCTTC
CDR3 protein: CASSLIRVQGEQFF

clone size: many
D gene: TRBD2
J gene: TRBJ2-3
V gene: TRBV24-1
CDR3 DNA: TGTGCCACCAGTGATATCGGGACTAGCGGGGGGCCAGATACGCAGTATTTT
CDR3 protein: CATSDIGTSGGPDTQYF

clone size: few
D gene: TRBD1
J gene: TRBJ2-2
V gene: TRBV7-9
CDR3 DNA: TGTGCCAGCAGCCCTAAGCTCAGGGGGCGACTGACTTCGAACACCGGGGAGCTGTTTTTT
CDR3 protein: CASSPKLRGRLTSNTGELFF

clone size: many
D gene: .
J gene: TRBJ2-7
V gene: TRBV30
CDR3 DNA: TGTGCCTGGAGCGGGGACTCGTCCTACGAGCAGTACTTC
CDR3 protein: CAWSGDSSYEQYF

clone size: many
D gene: TRBD2
J gene: TRBJ2-1
V gene: TRBV7-2
CDR3 DNA: TGTGCCAGCAGCTTTAGCGGGGTTGGATGGTTCTTC
CDR3 protein: CASSFSGVGWFF

clone size: many
D gene: .
J gene: TRBJ2-5
V gene: TRBV29-1
CDR3 DNA: TGCAGCGTTGTACGGAGTCTCGAAGAGACCCAGTACTTC
CDR3 protein: CSVVRSLEETQYF

clone size: many
D gene: .
J gene: TRBJ2-2
V gene: TRBV9
CDR3 DNA: TGTGCCAGCAGCGTAGGGACCACCGGGGAGCTGTTTTTT
CDR3 protein: CASSVGTTGELFF

clone size: .
D gene: .
J gene: TRBJ2-2
V gene: TRBV12-3/TRBV12-4
CDR3 DNA: TGTGCCAGCAGTTTAGTTTCGGGTGTGGCCGGGGAGCTGTTTTTT
CDR3 protein: CASSLVSGVAGELFF

clone size: many
D gene: .
J gene: TRBJ2-2
V gene: TRBV6-2/TRBV6-3
CDR3 DNA: TGTGCCAGCAGTTACTCCAGGACAAAAGAAGAGAACACCGGGGAGCTGTTTTTT
CDR3 protein: CASSYSRTKEENTGELFF

clone size: many
D gene: TRBD2
J gene: TRBJ2-2
V gene: TRBV2
CDR3 DNA: TGTGCCAGCAGTGAACGCGGGGGGGAGAACACCGGGGAGCTGTTTTTT
CDR3 protein: CASSERGGENTGELFF

clone size: .
D gene: TRBD1
J gene: TRBJ1-3
V gene: TRBV5-4
CDR3 DNA: TGTGCCAGCAGCTTAAAATTCGGGACAGGACGTTACTCTGGAAACACCATATATTTT
CDR3 protein: CASSLKFGTGRYSGNTIYF

clone size: few
D gene: .
J gene: TRBJ1-3
V gene: TRBV9
CDR3 DNA: TGTGCCAGCAGCTCCAGTAAGGACCTCTCTGGAAACACCATATATTTT
CDR3 protein: CASSSSKDLSGNTIYF

clone size: .
D gene: .
J gene: TRBJ1-2
V gene: TRBV11-2
CDR3 DNA: TGTGCCAGCAGCGGACAGAGTAAATACTATGGCTACACCTTC
CDR3 protein: CASSGQSKYYGYTF

clone size: many
D gene: .
J gene: TRBJ2-7
V gene: TRBV28
CDR3 DNA: TGTGCCATCAGACCCACATGGGGGGACGAGCAGTACTTC
CDR3 protein: CAIRPTWGDEQYF

clone size: many
D gene: TRBD1
J gene: TRBJ2-4
V gene: TRBV30
CDR3 DNA: TGTGCCTTTGGACAGGGGGGAACCAAAAACATTCAGTACTTC
CDR3 protein: CAFGQGGTKNIQYF

clone size: .
D gene: .
J gene: TRBJ2-1
V gene: TRBV11-2
CDR3 DNA: TGTGCCAGCTCCGCTGAGGCTAGCACCTACAATGAGCAGTTCTTC
CDR3 protein: CASSAEASTYNEQFF

clone size: many
D gene: .
J gene: TRBJ2-7
V gene: TRBV5-1
CDR3 DNA: TGCGCCAGCAGCCGACAACCTAGGGACGAGCAGTACTTC
CDR3 protein: CASSRQPRDEQYF

clone size: .
D gene: .
J gene: TRBJ1-1
V gene: TRBV6-5
CDR3 DNA: TGTGCCAGCAGTTACTCGACCAATCCGAACACTGAAGCTTTCTTT
CDR3 protein: CASSYSTNPNTEAFF

clone size: many
D gene: .
J gene: TRBJ1-5
V gene: TRBV20-1
CDR3 DNA: TGCAGTGCTAGATCAACCTCTAATCAGCCCCAGCATTTT
CDR3 protein: CSARSTSNQPQHF

clone size: many
D gene: .
J gene: TRBJ2-7
V gene: TRBV18
CDR3 DNA: TGTGCCAGCTCACCATCCCTAGAAGAATCCTACGAGCAGTACTTC
CDR3 protein: CASSPSLEESYEQYF

clone size: few
D gene: .
J gene: TRBJ1-6
V gene: TRBV7-2
CDR3 DNA: TGTGCCAGCAGCTTTCATTACCCAGGGGTTAATTCACCCCTCCACTTT
CDR3 protein: CASSFHYPGVNSPLHF

clone size: few
D gene: .
J gene: TRBJ1-1
V gene: TRBV7-9
CDR3 DNA: TGTGCCAGCAGCTTAGAACAGAGCATGAACACTGAAGCTTTCTTT
CDR3 protein: CASSLEQSMNTEAFF

clone size: many
D gene: .
J gene: TRBJ2-1
V gene: TRBV6-2/TRBV6-3
CDR3 DNA: TGTGCCAGCAGTTACGGGCAGTACAATGAGCAGTTCTTC
CDR3 protein: CASSYGQYNEQFF

clone size: .
D gene: TRBD1
J gene: TRBJ1-2
V gene: TRBV28
CDR3 DNA: TGTACCAGCAGAGCGGGGACAGGGGCGCGCGGCTACACCTTC
CDR3 protein: CTSRAGTGARGYTF

clone size: few
D gene: .
J gene: TRBJ1-2
V gene: TRBV4-3
CDR3 DNA: TGCGCCAGCAGCCAAGACGTCCTTATGGGTGGCTACACCTTC
CDR3 protein: CASSQDVLMGGYTF

clone size: few
D gene: .
J gene: TRBJ2-5
V gene: TRBV10-3
CDR3 DNA: TGTGCCATCAGTCAACAGGGCCAAGAGACCCAGTACTTC
CDR3 protein: CAISQQGQETQYF

clone size: many
D gene: TRBD1
J gene: TRBJ2-7
V gene: TRBV30
CDR3 DNA: TGTGCCTGGAGCGGCCGGGACAGGGGGATCTACGAGCAGTACTTC
CDR3 protein: CAWSGRDRGIYEQYF

clone size: many
D gene: .
J gene: TRBJ2-7
V gene: TRBV28
CDR3 DNA: TGTGCCAGCAGTCTGTTGGCAGGGCGCTACGAGCAGTACTTC
CDR3 protein: CASSLLAGRYEQYF

clone size: many
D gene: .
J gene: TRBJ2-6
V gene: TRBV5-1
CDR3 DNA: TGCGCCAGCAGCTTGGGGGCAGCCGGGGCCAACGTCCTGACTTTC
CDR3 protein: CASSLGAAGANVLTF

clone size: .
D gene: .
J gene: TRBJ1-3
V gene: TRBV30
CDR3 DNA: TGTGCCTGGAGTGTAGGTGGAAACACCATATATTTT
CDR3 protein: CAWSVGGNTIYF

clone size: many
D gene: TRBD1
J gene: TRBJ1-1
V gene: TRBV7-9
CDR3 DNA: TGTGCCAGCAGCTTAGTAGGGGGCGCGTACACTGAAGCTTTCTTT
CDR3 protein: CASSLVGGAYTEAFF

clone size: many
D gene: .
J gene: TRBJ1-2
V gene: TRBV7-9
CDR3 DNA: TGTGCCAGCATCCCCCTGGGGAGGGCTCCAGCTAACTATGGCTACACCTTC
CDR3 protein: CASIPLGRAPANYGYTF

clone size: many
D gene: TRBD2
J gene: TRBJ2-7
V gene: TRBV27
CDR3 DNA: TGTGCCAGCAGTTTACTAGCGGGGGGACTCGAGCAGTACTTC
CDR3 protein: CASSLLAGGLEQYF

clone size: many
D gene: .
J gene: TRBJ1-5
V gene: TRBV7-8
CDR3 DNA: TGTGCCAGCAGCTTAAGACGGACGAGCAATCAGCCCCAGCATTTT
CDR3 protein: CASSLRRTSNQPQHF

clone size: .
D gene: .
J gene: TRBJ2-2
V gene: TRBV7-2
CDR3 DNA: TGTGCCAGCAGTTCCCGGCGGTCCGCGAACACCGGGGAGCTGTTTTTT
CDR3 protein: CASSSRRSANTGELFF